This TCR beta chain was sequenced in a study of T cell repertoires in cytomegalovirus infection. To note about this clonotype: Its matching antigen is unknown.

Germline CDR1 reads MNHEY; CDR2 reads SVGAGI. The CDR3 extends over 15 amino acids. V was clipped by 6 bases and J by 6 bases; unmatched bases: 11. TCRdb passed the reads through MiXCR, listing each CDR3 protein once. The table has roughly 120,000 distinct CDR3 sequences, 30% seen once; the top ten hold around two fifths. The chain recombines TRBV6-5 with TRBJ1-1; 9 nucleotides align to TRBD1. The sequencing here drew on CD8+ T cells from cultured PBMCs, taken from culture after CMV antigen stimulation. This clonotype was obtained from a human donor in good health (CMV status not recorded). Some clones in this sample may be carry-over from other donors' samples. In DNA form, the CDR3 reads TGTGCCAGCAGGAACGGGGACAGGGTTTCAGCTGAAGCTTTCTTT. This encodes CASRNGDRVSAEAFF.